This TCR beta chain originates from a study of human T cells and chemical hapten exposure. General observations from the study: Controls had significantly fewer large CDR3 similarity clusters than were formed by expanded TCRs. Patch test score showed a positive correlation with PT1 expanded TCR counts.

Noted time point: pre-sensitization, week 0. Described treatment: therapeutic diphenylcyclopropenone sensitization with weekly scalp DPC. The CDR3 loop spans 16 amino acids. Germline V lookup: CDR1 SGDLS, CDR2 YYNGEE. V shed 1 base, J shed 2 bases, and the junction held 6 bases outside the gene matches. TCRdb called the RACE reads again in MiXCR, with one record for every CDR3 protein. Here the sample spans some 400,000 distinct CDR3 sequences, approximately 5.1% being singletons. As regards this clonotype: Its antigen is currently unknown.

The source is a woman in her 50s with alopecia areata. Some clones in this sample may be carry-over from other donors' samples. The rearrangement uses TRBV9 and TRBJ2-3, with 8 bases identical to TRBD2. Specimen: whole blood, collected in connection with sensitization to the hapten diphenylcyclopropenone (DPC). The CDR3 loop reads CASSVTSGGLTDTQYF. DNA for the CDR3: TGTGCCAGCAGCGTAACGAGCGGGGGCCTCACAGATACGCAGTATTTT. Complete variable domain (other parts from reference TRBV9 and TRBJ2-3): DSGVTQTPKHLITATGQRVTLRCSPRSGDLSVYWYQQSLDQGLQFLIQYYNGEERAKGNILERFSAQQFPDLHSELNLSSLELGDSALYFCASSVTSGGLTDTQYFGPGTRLTVL.